The next 25 T cell receptor beta chains were all read from a single sample in a study of HIV-infected patients and healthy controls. Each CDR3 protein is one row after TCRdb ran MiXCR on the 5' RACE reads. The sample yields tens of thousands of distinct CDR3 sequences, over 15% seen once. The source material was CD4+ T cells from blood. These receptors were taken from a human donor in good health.

The rearrangement links TRBV10-3 to TRBJ1-2; maybe TRBD1 (5 bases). V lost 4 bases and J 5 bases, leaving 14 bases between the germline ends. This CDR3 has 14 amino acids. Germline CDR1 is ENHRY and CDR2 is SYGVKD. In DNA form, the CDR3 reads TGTGCCATCAGTGGAGGAGGGGACTGGTATGGCTACACCTTC. It codes for CAISGGGDWYGYTF.

This clonotype was found a few times. The chain uses TRBV29-1 and TRBJ1-2, with TRBD1 as a possible D gene (5 bases). V was trimmed by 0 bases and J by 3 bases, leaving 8 bases between them. CDR1 SQVTM and CDR2 ANQGSEA come from the germline V gene. This CDR3 has 13 residues. The CDR3 DNA reads as TGCAGCGTTGAAGAGGGGGGACACTATGGCTACACCTTC. It encodes CSVEEGGHYGYTF.

V usage is TRBV5-6 and J usage is TRBJ1-6; D is possibly TRBD1 (6 bases). Germline V gene sequence: CDR1 SGHDT, CDR2 YYEEEE. Trimming removed 1 base from V and 8 bases from J, with 13 bases in between. This CDR3 is 15 amino acids long. CDR3 sequence: CASSLLRDNDSPLHF. As DNA, the CDR3 is TGTGCCAGCAGCTTGTTGCGGGACAATGATTCACCCCTCCACTTT.

Ten or more counts support this clonotype. The V call is TRBV20-1, the J call TRBJ1-4; D not resolved. Trimming pared 0 bases from V and 8 bases from J, leaving 4 bases between. This CDR3 has 11 residues. CDR1 and CDR2 from the germline V gene are DFQATT and SNEGSKA (reference sequence). The CDR3 spells CSARDGEKLFF. The CDR3, as DNA: TGCAGTGCTAGAGATGGAGAAAAACTGTTTTTT.

In its sample, this clonotype was seen many times. V gene TRBV19 combines with J gene TRBJ2-1; 10 bases are shared with TRBD1. This CDR3 is built from 16 residues. V shed 3 bases and J 2 bases; nucleotides not matched to a gene: 4. CDR1 and CDR2 from the germline V gene are LNHDA and SQIVND (reference sequence). This CDR3 reads CASSMAGTGAYNEQFF. CDR3 sequence (DNA): TGTGCCAGTAGTATGGCCGGGACAGGGGCCTACAATGAGCAGTTCTTC.

This clonotype was seen more than once but under ten times. The rearrangement links TRBV7-2 to TRBJ2-7; 7 nucleotides agree with TRBD1. The CDR3 has 14 residues. The J segment lost 7 bases and the V segment lost 1 base, leaving 7 bases of the junction unmatched. Germline CDR1 is SGHTA and CDR2 is FQGNSA. This CDR3 reads CASSLVLGGKEQYF. The CDR3 DNA reads TGTGCCAGCAGCTTAGTCTTAGGGGGCAAAGAGCAGTACTTC.

This clonotype was counted between two and nine times. J is TRBJ1-5 and V is TRBV15; 7 nucleotides match TRBD1. The germline gives CDR1 LNHNV, CDR2 YYDKDF (reference sequence). The CDR3 has 18 amino acids. V gave up 0 bases and J gave up 3 bases; unmatched junction bases: 11. The CDR3 here is CATSRDPLTGTDNQPQHF. The CDR3 coding sequence is TGTGCCACCAGCAGAGATCCCCTAACCGGGACAGACAATCAGCCCCAGCATTTT.

This clonotype came up many times. The chain combines TRBV18 with TRBJ2-2; tentatively, D is TRBD2 (6 bases). Germline V gives CDR1 KGHSH, CDR2 LQKENI. Trimming removed 9 bases from V and 4 bases from J, with 15 bases in between. The CDR3 spans 14 residues. The CDR3, as DNA: TGTGCCAGTTGCACCGGGAGTCCCACCGGGGAGCTGTTTTTT. Protein: CASCTGSPTGELFF.

The J gene is TRBJ1-1, the V gene TRBV11-2; 8 bases match TRBD1. The V gene's germline CDR1 is SGHAT and CDR2 FQNNGV. CDR3 length: 16 residues. V trimming: 5 bases; J trimming: 0 bases; junction bases outside the gene matches: 8. CDR3 sequence (DNA): TGTGCCAGCAGCCCGCGTAGGACAGGGATGAACACTGAAGCTTTCTTT. Its translation is CASSPRRTGMNTEAFF.

The V and J genes are TRBV18 and TRBJ1-1; D remains ambiguous. From germline, CDR1 is KGHSH and CDR2 LQKENI. The V end lost 2 bases, the J end lost 4 bases, and 8 bases lay between the germline ends. This CDR3 has 13 residues. The DNA for the CDR3 is TGTGCCAGCTCACCATCCCCCCTCACTGAAGCTTTCTTT. Its protein product is CASSPSPLTEAFF.

At least ten counts were recorded for this clonotype. The J gene is TRBJ2-3, the V gene TRBV9; no definite D call. Germline V gene sequence: CDR1 SGDLS, CDR2 YYNGEE. CDR3 length equals 15 residues. Trimming left V 3 bases short and J 0 bases short, with 11 bases between. CDR3 residues: CASSGVYSSTDTQYF. Written as DNA, the CDR3 is TGTGCCAGCAGCGGGGTATACTCTAGCACAGATACGCAGTATTTT.

The table lists this clonotype with a few counts. The DNA for the CDR3 is TGCAGTGCCCCCACCGGACAGGGTTTCAACTATGGCTACACCTTC. Protein: CSAPTGQGFNYGYTF. V is TRBV20-1 and J is TRBJ1-2; TRBD1 matches at 8 bases. Germline CDR1 is DFQATT and CDR2 is SNEGSKA (reference sequence). With V trimmed by 6 bases and J by 2 bases, 11 bases remained unmatched. CDR3 length: 15 residues.

The chain employs TRBV6-9 and TRBJ2-3; 12 bases match TRBD2. Germline lookup yields CDR1 MNHGY and CDR2 SVAAGI. The CDR3 is 16 amino acids. V shed 4 bases, J shed 8 bases, and the junction held 10 bases outside the gene matches. CDR3 sequence (DNA): TGTGCCAGCAGTTCCCGGACTAGCGGGAACGTTGGTACGCAGTATTTT. It codes for CASSSRTSGNVGTQYF.

V and J are TRBV5-6 and TRBJ1-3; TRBD1 is a possible D gene (5 bases). CDR3 size: 17 residues. Germline-derived CDR1 and CDR2 are SGHDT and YYEEEE. Trimming took 4 bases from V and 0 from J, leaving 17 bases between them. CDR3 sequence (DNA): TGTGCCAGCAGCCCGGACGGGGCTACAAGCTCTGGAAACACCATATATTTT. Translation gives CASSPDGATSSGNTIYF.

This clonotype was seen a handful of times. The rearrangement links TRBV14 to TRBJ1-2; D possibly corresponds to TRBD1 (5 bases). Germline V gene lookup returns CDR1 SGHDN and CDR2 FVKESK. V was trimmed by 1 base and J by 7 bases, leaving 10 bases between them. The CDR3 runs 13 residues. CDR3 region: CASSQAGGAGYTF. CDR3 nucleotides: TGTGCCAGCAGCCAAGCAGGAGGGGCTGGCTACACCTTC.

In its sample, this clonotype was seen a few times. J is TRBJ1-2 and V is TRBV2; TRBD1 aligns across 9 bases. CDR3 length equals 15 residues. Per germline, CDR1 SNHLY and CDR2 FYNNEI. Losses at the gene ends were 4 bases for V and 6 bases for J; bases not matched to a gene: 9. The CDR3 nucleotides are TGTGCCAGCAGTGGCCGGGACAGGGCGTATAATGGCTACACCTTC. It yields the protein CASSGRDRAYNGYTF.

J is TRBJ2-1 and V is TRBV10-1, with a weak D call TRBD2 (6 bases). The CDR3 runs to 13 residues. Germline CDR1 WNHNN, CDR2 SYGVQD (reference sequence). Trimming left V 6 bases short and J 5 bases short, with 11 bases between. For the CDR3, the DNA is TGCGCCAGCAGACGGGACTTCAACAATGAGCAGTTCTTC. This translates into CASRRDFNNEQFF.

This clonotype was observed at least ten times. The chain links TRBV20-1 to TRBJ1-4; D not certain. Looked up from germline, CDR1 is DFQATT and CDR2 is SNEGSKA (reference sequence). This CDR3 has 10 residues. V was clipped by 3 bases and J by 8 bases, with 4 bases between them. The CDR3 here is CSARAEKLFF. DNA of the CDR3: TGCAGTGCTAGGGCCGAAAAACTGTTTTTT.

The chain has TRBV20-1 and TRBJ2-3, with TRBD2 matching over 9 bases. Trimming cost V 5 bases and J 14 bases; bases outside gene matches: 14. This CDR3 contains 13 residues. Looked up from germline, CDR1 is DFQATT and CDR2 is SNEGSKA (reference sequence). The CDR3 coding sequence is TGCAGTGCTGGGACTAGCCCCTCTTTCTACGGGTATTTT. This codes for CSAGTSPSFYGYF.

This clonotype was seen a few times. The genes are TRBV20-1 and TRBJ2-7; D may match TRBD1 or TRBD2 (7 bases each). Trimming removed 3 bases from V and 5 bases from J, with 14 bases in between. Germline V gene lookup returns CDR1 DFQATT and CDR2 SNEGSKA (reference sequence). The CDR3 loop spans 13 amino acids. CDR3 sequence: CSASLGGGDEQYF. In nucleotides, the CDR3 is TGCAGTGCTAGTTTGGGAGGGGGCGACGAGCAGTACTTC.

This clonotype was seen only a few times. The CDR3 coding sequence is TGCAGCCCGGCCGGGGGGTATAGGACTGAAGCTTTCTTT. It specifies CSPAGGYRTEAFF. The chain carries TRBV20-1 and TRBJ1-1, with a possible D match to TRBD1 (5 bases). Germline V gives CDR1 DFQATT, CDR2 SNEGSKA (reference sequence). This CDR3 comprises 13 residues.

This clonotype was found many times. This chain links TRBV6-6 with TRBJ2-3; the match to TRBD2 covers 16 bases. The CDR3 totals 17 residues. Germline V gene sequence: CDR1 MNHNY, CDR2 SVGAGI (reference sequence). Germline trimming cut 2 bases from V and 4 bases from J; bases unmatched to any gene: 3. The CDR3 is CASSYTGTSGRADTQYF. In DNA form, the CDR3 reads TGTGCCAGCAGTTACACAGGGACTAGCGGGAGGGCAGATACGCAGTATTTT.

This clonotype was counted many times. This chain uses TRBV6-5 with TRBJ1-3; D perhaps matches TRBD1 (5 bases). V was clipped by 0 bases and J by 7 bases, with 10 bases between them. CDR1 is MNHEY and CDR2 is SVGAGI in the germline V gene. The CDR3 has 14 residues. CDR3 in amino acids: CASSYSGDSNTIYF. The CDR3 region has the DNA TGTGCCAGCAGTTACTCAGGGGATAGTAACACCATATATTTT.

This clonotype has just a few counts. The V gene is TRBV7-9, the J gene TRBJ1-1; maybe TRBD1 (5 bases). V gave up 3 bases and J gave up 3 bases, with 14 bases separating them. The CDR3 runs 15 residues. Germline values: CDR1 SEHNR, CDR2 FQNEAQ (reference sequence). Written as DNA, the CDR3 is TGTGCCAGCAGCTTCGCAGGGTCGAGGTACACTGAAGCTTTCTTT. Translated: CASSFAGSRYTEAFF.

A few counts support this clonotype. The chain couples TRBV6-6 to TRBJ1-1; D is perhaps TRBD1 (5 bases). Trimming took 4 bases from V and 3 from J, leaving 12 bases between them. CDR1 and CDR2 from the germline V gene are MNHNY and SVGAGI (reference sequence). There are 14 residues in the CDR3. The CDR3 DNA reads as TGTGCCAGCAGTTCCGCCCCCAGGGACACTGAAGCTTTCTTT. Translation gives CASSSAPRDTEAFF.